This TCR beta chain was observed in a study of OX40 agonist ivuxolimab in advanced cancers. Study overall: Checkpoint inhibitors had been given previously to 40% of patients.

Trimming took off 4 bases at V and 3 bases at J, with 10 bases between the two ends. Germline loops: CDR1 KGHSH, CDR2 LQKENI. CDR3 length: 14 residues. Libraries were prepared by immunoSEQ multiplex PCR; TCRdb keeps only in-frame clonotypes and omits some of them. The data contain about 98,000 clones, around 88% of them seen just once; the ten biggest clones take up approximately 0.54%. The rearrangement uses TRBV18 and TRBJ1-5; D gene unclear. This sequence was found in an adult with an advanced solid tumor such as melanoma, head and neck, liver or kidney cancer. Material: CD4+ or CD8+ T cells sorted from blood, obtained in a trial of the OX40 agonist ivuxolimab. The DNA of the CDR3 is TGTGCCAGCTCACTTTCAGGAGACAATCAGCCCCAGCATTTT. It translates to CASSLSGDNQPQHF.